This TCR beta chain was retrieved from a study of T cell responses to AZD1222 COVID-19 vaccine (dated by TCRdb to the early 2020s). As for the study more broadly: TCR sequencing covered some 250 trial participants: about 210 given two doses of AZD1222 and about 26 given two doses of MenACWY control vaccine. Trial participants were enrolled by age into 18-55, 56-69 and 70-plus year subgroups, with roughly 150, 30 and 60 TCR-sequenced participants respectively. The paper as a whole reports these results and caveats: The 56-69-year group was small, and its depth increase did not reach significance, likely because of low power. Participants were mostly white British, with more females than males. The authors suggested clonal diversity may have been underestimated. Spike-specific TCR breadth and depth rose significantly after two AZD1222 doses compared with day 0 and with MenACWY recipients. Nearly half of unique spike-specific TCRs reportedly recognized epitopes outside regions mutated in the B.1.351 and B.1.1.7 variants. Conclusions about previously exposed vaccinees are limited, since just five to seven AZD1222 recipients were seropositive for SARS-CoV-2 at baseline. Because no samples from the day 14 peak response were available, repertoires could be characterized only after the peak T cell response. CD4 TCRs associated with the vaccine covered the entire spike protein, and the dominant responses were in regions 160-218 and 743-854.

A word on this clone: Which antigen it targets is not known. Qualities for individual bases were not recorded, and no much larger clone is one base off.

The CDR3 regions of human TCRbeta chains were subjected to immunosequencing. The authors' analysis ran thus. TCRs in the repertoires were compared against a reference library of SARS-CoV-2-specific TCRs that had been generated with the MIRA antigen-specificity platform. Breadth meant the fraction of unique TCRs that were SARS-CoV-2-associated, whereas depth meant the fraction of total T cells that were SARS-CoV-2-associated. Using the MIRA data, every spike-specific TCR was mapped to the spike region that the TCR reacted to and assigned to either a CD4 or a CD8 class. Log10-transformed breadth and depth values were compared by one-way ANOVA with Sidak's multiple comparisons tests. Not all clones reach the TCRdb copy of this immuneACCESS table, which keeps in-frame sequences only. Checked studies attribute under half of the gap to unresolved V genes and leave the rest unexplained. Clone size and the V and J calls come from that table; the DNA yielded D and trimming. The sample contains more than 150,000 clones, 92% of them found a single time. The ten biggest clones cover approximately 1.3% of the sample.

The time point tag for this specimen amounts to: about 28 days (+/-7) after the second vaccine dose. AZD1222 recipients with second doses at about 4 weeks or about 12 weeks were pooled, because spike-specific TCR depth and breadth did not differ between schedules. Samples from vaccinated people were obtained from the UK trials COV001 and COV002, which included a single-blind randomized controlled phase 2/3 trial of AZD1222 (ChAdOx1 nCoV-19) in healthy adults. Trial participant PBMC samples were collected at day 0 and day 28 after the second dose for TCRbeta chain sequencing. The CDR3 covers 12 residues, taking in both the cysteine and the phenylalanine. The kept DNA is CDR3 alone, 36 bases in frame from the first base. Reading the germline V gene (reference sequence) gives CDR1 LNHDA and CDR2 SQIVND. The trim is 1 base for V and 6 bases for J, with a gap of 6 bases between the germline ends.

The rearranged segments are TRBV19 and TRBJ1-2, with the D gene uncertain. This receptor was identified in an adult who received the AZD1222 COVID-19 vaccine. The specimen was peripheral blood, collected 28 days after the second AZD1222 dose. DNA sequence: TGTGCCAGTAGTATAGGAGGGAATGGCTACACCTTC. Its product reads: CASSIGGNGYTF.